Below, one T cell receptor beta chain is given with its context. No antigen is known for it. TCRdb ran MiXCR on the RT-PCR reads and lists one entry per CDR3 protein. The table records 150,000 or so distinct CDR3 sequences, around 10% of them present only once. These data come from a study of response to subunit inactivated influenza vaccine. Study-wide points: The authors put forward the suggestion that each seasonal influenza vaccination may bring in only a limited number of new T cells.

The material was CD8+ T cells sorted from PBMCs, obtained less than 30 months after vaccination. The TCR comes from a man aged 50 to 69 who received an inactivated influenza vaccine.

The CDR3 sequence is CASSQRGPQETQYF. In DNA, the CDR3 is TGTGCCAGCAGTCAGAGGGGACCCCAAGAGACCCAGTACTTC. The chain recombines TRBV12-3 or TRBV12-4 with TRBJ2-5, with D perhaps TRBD1 or TRBD2 (5 bases each). V gave up 5 bases and J gave up 1 base, with 11 bases separating them. The CDR3 has 14 residues.